One sample yielded the 5 T cell receptor beta chains listed below, sequenced in a study of blood T cell repertoires in COVID-19. Assay used: immunoSEQ multiplex PCR; TCRdb lists only in-frame clones, some missing. The sample includes roughly 250,000 clones, around 89% of them seen just once. The sample consisted of peripheral blood. All receptors come from a man between 25 and 39 years old with acute or convalescent COVID-19.

The chain combines TRBV14 with TRBJ1-2; D unclear. CDR1 is SGHDN and CDR2 is FVKESK in the germline V gene. V was shortened by 4 bases and J by 4 bases, with 7 bases between the two germline ends. This CDR3 spans 12 amino acids. The CDR3 nucleotides read TGTGCCAGCAGCCTTGCAGGCTATGGCTACACCTTC. This translates into CASSLAGYGYTF. The full variable domain, completed using reference TRBV14 and TRBJ1-2, is EAGVTQFPSHSVIEKGQTVTLRCDPISGHDNLYWYRRVMGKEIKFLLHFVKESKQDESGMPNNRFLAERTGGTYSTLKVQPAELEDSGVYFCASSLAGYGYTFGSGTRLTVV.

The rearrangement joins TRBV9 to TRBJ2-3; D is possibly TRBD2 (5 bases). Germline V gene data show CDR1 as SGDLS and CDR2 as YYNGEE. The CDR3 runs to 14 residues. V was pared by 0 bases and J by 2 bases, with 7 bases between. CDR3 bases: TGTGCCAGCAGCGTAGGTGGACTCACAGATACGCAGTATTTT. This gives the protein CASSVGGLTDTQYF.

The chain links TRBV7-3 to TRBJ1-6; D is uncertain. The V end was cut by 3 bases, the J end by 0 bases, with 15 bases between. Germline V gene lookup returns CDR1 SGHTA and CDR2 FQGTGA. This CDR3 is 18 amino acids long. The CDR3 DNA reads TGTGCCAGCAGCTTCTCTGGTCTCTTTAGCTCCTATAATTCACCCCTCCACTTT. Translated: CASSFSGLFSSYNSPLHF.

The chain carries TRBV5-1 and TRBJ1-2, with D unresolved. Trimming pared 2 bases from V and 0 bases from J, leaving 8 bases between. CDR3 length: 14 amino acids. Looked up from germline, CDR1 is SGHRS and CDR2 is YFSETQ. The CDR3 region is CASSLPGTNYGYTF. In nucleotides, the CDR3 is TGCGCCAGCAGCTTACCGGGTACTAACTATGGCTACACCTTC.

The V call is TRBV4-1, the J call TRBJ1-2, with D tentatively TRBD1 (5 bases). Germline CDR1 MGHRA, CDR2 YSYEKL. V gave up 1 base and J gave up 7 bases, with 16 bases separating them. The CDR3 is 15 residues long. CDR3 nucleotides: TGCGCCAGCAGCCAAGGACCAGGGCTTACTGGTGGCTACACCTTC. This codes for CASSQGPGLTGGYTF.